The rows below give T cell receptor beta chains drawn from one sample of a study of blood T cell repertoires in COVID-19. Data came from immunoSEQ multiplex PCR; TCRdb stores just in-frame clones and leaves some out. The sample lists 100,000 to 150,000 clones; about 88% were seen once. Material for sequencing was peripheral blood. All receptors come from a human donor in a cohort sampled during active COVID-19. Each CDR3 is given with its conserved first and last residue. D genes are given only for firm matches. Clone size is given for some rows only: seen once, a few or many times, or a class if the clone is expanded.

j_gene,d_gene,abundance,v_gene,CDR3nt,CDR3aa
TRBJ1-3,.,.,TRBV5-4,TGTGCCAGCAGCCCAGGGCCGAGCTCTGGAAACACCATATATTTT,CASSPGPSSGNTIYF
TRBJ1-4,TRBD1,.,TRBV18,TGTGCCAGCTCACGGGCCGGACAGGTTGTGGGCGAAAAACTGTTTTTT,CASSRAGQVVGEKLFF
TRBJ1-2,.,.,TRBV30,TGTGCCTGCCAAGGGGTCTATGGCTACACCTTC,CACQGVYGYTF
TRBJ2-2,TRBD1,once,TRBV3-1/TRBV3-2,TGTGCCACGTCCGGGACAGGGGTTACCGGGGAGCTGTTTTTT,CATSGTGVTGELFF
TRBJ2-5,TRBD2,.,TRBV11-2,TGTGCCAGCAGCGTTTTTAGCGGGAGAGTTGCAGAGACCCAGTACTTC,CASSVFSGRVAETQYF
TRBJ1-2,TRBD1,.,TRBV3-1/TRBV3-2,TGTGCCACCTGGGACAGATTTTTCCGAGGCTACACCTTC,CATWDRFFRGYTF
TRBJ1-2,.,.,TRBV7-9,TGTGCCAGCAGCCCGGACTCCTATGGCTACACCTTC,CASSPDSYGYTF
TRBJ1-5,.,.,TRBV5-1,TGCGCCAGCAGCCCAGGAGGGTTGGGCAATCAGCCCCAGCATTTT,CASSPGGLGNQPQHF
TRBJ2-1,TRBD2,.,TRBV27,TGTGCCAGCAGTTTTGGGACTAGAAGTGAGCAGTTCTTC,CASSFGTRSEQFF
TRBJ2-2,.,.,TRBV6-6,TGTGCCAGCAGTTACTCGGCGGCCGGGGAGCTGTTTTTT,CASSYSAAGELFF
TRBJ2-7,TRBD1,once,TRBV2,TGTGCCAGCAGGGCTCTCGGGACAGGGGCCTACGAGCAGTACTTC,CASRALGTGAYEQYF
TRBJ1-4,.,once,TRBV28,TGTGCCAGCAGTTTATTTCAGACAGGAGCTAATGAAAAACTGTTTTTT,CASSLFQTGANEKLFF
TRBJ2-3,.,.,TRBV5-4,TGTGCCAGCAGCGTAGGCTCTAGCCCGGATACGCAGTATTTT,CASSVGSSPDTQYF
TRBJ2-7,TRBD1,.,TRBV5-1,TGCGCCAGCAGCCTGAGGACAGGGGGAGGGTACGAGCAGTACTTC,CASSLRTGGGYEQYF
TRBJ2-1,TRBD2,.,TRBV11-3,TGTGCCAGCAGCTTAGAGGCCCCGGCTAGCGGGAGGATTGAGCAGTTCTTC,CASSLEAPASGRIEQFF
TRBJ2-7,.,few,TRBV5-1,TGCGCCAGCGGGTCCGACCCCACGGGCGAGCAGTACTTC,CASGSDPTGEQYF
TRBJ1-2,.,.,TRBV24-1,TGTGCCACCAAAAATAACAGGACCTGGCAATCCTTGTCTGACACCTTC,CATKNNRTWQSLSDTF
TRBJ1-1,.,once,TRBV18,TGTGCCAGCTTGAGGGACACAGCATGGGACACTGAAGCTTTCTTT,CASLRDTAWDTEAFF
TRBJ1-5,TRBD1,.,TRBV2,TGTGCCAGCAAGGGACAGGGACTCAATCAGCCCCAGCATTTT,CASKGQGLNQPQHF
TRBJ2-1,TRBD2,.,TRBV4-2,TGTGCCAGCAGCCAAGAGGGGACTAGCGGTAACAATGAGCAGTTCTTC,CASSQEGTSGNNEQFF
TRBJ2-1,.,.,TRBV19,TGTGCCAGTGGGTCAGGGCATCTATCCTACAATGAGCAGTTCTTC,CASGSGHLSYNEQFF
TRBJ2-5,.,.,TRBV10-1,TGCGCCAGCAGCGCCGGGTTGTCCCAGTACTTC,CASSAGLSQYF
TRBJ2-3,.,.,TRBV7-8,TGTGCCAGCAGCTTAGACGGGTATAGCACAGATACGCAGTATTTT,CASSLDGYSTDTQYF
TRBJ2-7,.,.,TRBV2,TGTGCCAGCAGGGGGGCGTCGCGGGGGACCACTTACGAGCAGTACTTC,CASRGASRGTTYEQYF
TRBJ2-1,TRBD2,.,TRBV27,TGTGCCAGCAGTCCCCGAACTAGTTGGGAGGGGAATGAGCAGTTCTTC,CASSPRTSWEGNEQFF
TRBJ2-7,TRBD1,many,TRBV6-5,TGTGCCAGCAGTTACCCCGGGACAGGGGGCCGCGAGCAGTACTTC,CASSYPGTGGREQYF
TRBJ2-7,TRBD1,.,TRBV3-1/TRBV3-2,TGTGCCAGCAGCCGGGCGGGACAGGGGGAAAACGAGCAGTACTTC,CASSRAGQGENEQYF
TRBJ1-4,.,.,TRBV7-9,TGTGCCAGCAGCCATAATGTTGGGTCCTCGGGAAAACTGTTTTTT,CASSHNVGSSGKLFF
TRBJ1-2,TRBD1,.,TRBV5-4,TGTGCCAGCAGCTTGGCGGGCAGGGGGAACTATGGCTACACCTTC,CASSLAGRGNYGYTF
TRBJ2-7,TRBD1,.,TRBV6-1,TGTGCCAGCAGTGATACCGGGACAGGTGACGAGCAGTACTTC,CASSDTGTGDEQYF
TRBJ2-3,TRBD2,.,TRBV19,TGTGCCAGTAGTATAGGGACTAGCGGGGGGTGGGATACGCAGTATTTT,CASSIGTSGGWDTQYF
TRBJ2-3,TRBD2,.,TRBV5-1,TGCGCCAGCAGCTCGCCTAGCGGGAGGAGCACAGATACGCAGTATTTT,CASSSPSGRSTDTQYF
TRBJ2-7,.,.,TRBV20-1,TGCAGTGCTAGGGTAACCGGGCAGTACTTC,CSARVTGQYF
TRBJ2-4,TRBD1,.,TRBV3-1/TRBV3-2,TGTGCCAGCAGCCAAACAGGGGTTGGGGACATTCAGTACTTC,CASSQTGVGDIQYF
TRBJ2-3,TRBD2,.,TRBV5-6,TGTGCCAGCAGCTTTTCCCTAGCGGGGGGGGGATCAGATACGCAGTATTTT,CASSFSLAGGGSDTQYF
TRBJ2-1,TRBD2,.,TRBV10-2,TGCGCCAGCAGTAGTGGACTAGCGGCCTCCTACAATGAGCAGTTCTTC,CASSSGLAASYNEQFF
TRBJ2-2,.,.,TRBV9,TGTGCCAGCAGCGTAGGGGGACTTAACACCGGGGAGCTGTTTTTT,CASSVGGLNTGELFF
TRBJ1-2,.,.,TRBV6-5,TGTGCCAGCAGTTACGCAGGGGCAGGGGTCGGTGGCTACACCTTC,CASSYAGAGVGGYTF
TRBJ2-7,TRBD2,once,TRBV7-9,TGTGCCAGCAGCTTCCCCGGGGGGAATTACGAGCAGTACTTC,CASSFPGGNYEQYF
TRBJ2-3,TRBD2,.,TRBV10-3,TGTGCCACCGGGACTAGCGGGAGGGCGGGGACAGATACGCAGTATTTT,CATGTSGRAGTDTQYF
TRBJ2-1,.,.,TRBV7-8,TGTGCCAGCAGCTTTGCGCGGGGCCAGGGAGATGAGCAGTTCTTC,CASSFARGQGDEQFF
TRBJ2-1,TRBD1,once,TRBV24-1,TGTGCCACCAGTGCCCCGGGACAGGGTCACAATGAGCAGTTCTTC,CATSAPGQGHNEQFF
TRBJ1-2,.,.,TRBV18,TGTGCCAGCTCACTTCCTGGTTTGGGACTCAACTATGGCTACACCTTC,CASSLPGLGLNYGYTF
TRBJ1-4,.,.,TRBV5-4,TGTGCCAGCAGCTTGGGGGGGGTGGCCGAAAAACTGTTTTTT,CASSLGGVAEKLFF
TRBJ1-2,.,.,TRBV2,TGTGCCAGCAGTGAGATGGAGGGTGGCTACACCTTC,CASSEMEGGYTF
TRBJ2-2,TRBD1,.,TRBV9,TGTGCCAGCACCTCCGGACAGGGTCGGGACGGGGAGCTGTTTTTT,CASTSGQGRDGELFF